A single sample is the source of the 22 T cell receptor beta chains below, sequenced in a study of blood T cells in healthy people across ages. Sample-barcoded 5' priming and a J-beta primer mix drove a second PCR of roughly 6 to 12 cycles. TCRdb analysed the 5' RACE reads with MiXCR anew, one entry per CDR3 protein. Seen here are around 870,000 distinct CDR3 sequences, about 30% observed once, and the top ten hold 15% to 20%. Sequenced: blood. Source of these receptors: a woman of 80 years or more in good health.

To note about this clonotype: A much more abundant neighbour one base away suggests this may be a read error. The V call is TRBV20-1, the J call TRBJ2-5; 9 nucleotides line up with TRBD2. Per germline, CDR1 DFQATT and CDR2 SNEGSKA (reference sequence). Losses at the gene ends were 5 bases for V and 5 bases for J; bases not matched to a gene: 9. This CDR3 has 14 residues. The CDR3 nucleotides are TGCAGTGCTTTCCTCGGCGGGGGGGCCGAGACCCAGTACTTC. Translated: CSAFLGGGAETQYF.

This clonotype was picked up a small number of times. The chain recombines TRBV5-6 with TRBJ1-5; a possible D gene is TRBD1 (6 bases). CDR3 size: 16 residues. The germline V gene encodes CDR1 SGHDT and CDR2 YYEEEE. Trimming pared 0 bases from V and 6 bases from J, leaving 16 bases between. This chain's CDR3 is CASSLAGLRGVQPQHF. CDR3 coding DNA: TGTGCCAGCAGCTTGGCTGGTTTGAGGGGGGTTCAGCCCCAGCATTTT.

The rearrangement links TRBV11-3 to TRBJ2-7; 8 nucleotides align to TRBD2. With V trimmed by 4 bases and J by 2 bases, 7 bases remained unmatched. This CDR3 has 15 amino acids. Germline V gene sequence: CDR1 SGHNT, CDR2 YENEEA. In DNA form, the CDR3 reads TGTGCCAGCAGCTCTAATAGCGGGGCAACCTACGAGCAGTACTTC. Translated: CASSSNSGATYEQYF. Using reference TRBV11-3 and TRBJ2-7 for the parts outside the CDR3, the full variable domain is EAGVVQSPRYKIIEKKQPVAFWCNPISGHNTLYWYLQNLGQGPELLIRYENEEAVDDSQLPKDRFSAERLKGVDSTLKIQPAELGDSAVYLCASSSNSGATYEQYFGPGTRLTVT.

This clonotype has just a few counts. Just one base apart from a much larger clone, this may be a read error. This rearrangement joins TRBV12-3 or TRBV12-4 to TRBJ1-2; tentative D call: TRBD1 (5 bases). Trimming cost V 4 bases and J 7 bases, with 16 bases left between them. The CDR3 runs 14 residues. CDR3 loop: CASSYYGGPGGYTF. CDR3 nucleotides: TGTGCCAGCAGTTATTACGGGGGACCGGGTGGCTACACCTTC.

Concerning this clonotype itself: The CDR3 ends on some other residue instead of the conserved phenylalanine or tryptophan, so this is likely a read error. The chain combines TRBV18 with TRBJ2-5, with 8 bases aligning to TRBD2. J lost 0 bases, V lost 5 bases, and 5 bases had no gene match. The CDR3 is 15 amino acids. Germline CDR1 reads KGHSH; CDR2 reads LQKENI. The CDR3 sequence is CASSANSGDQETQYV. For the CDR3, the DNA is TGTGCCAGCTCAGCGAATAGCGGGGACCAAGAGACCCAGTACGTC.

This clonotype was seen only a few times. The chain employs TRBV28 and TRBJ1-5; no clear D. The J call may be wrong; the DNA end is better matched by TRBJ2-3. The germline gives CDR1 MDHEN, CDR2 SYDVKM. There are 14 residues in the CDR3. The CDR3: CASSPALGNQPQYF. In DNA form, the CDR3 reads TGTGCCAGCAGCCCTGCACTCGGCAATCAGCCCCAGTATTTT.

This clonotype was detected a few times. V gene TRBV5-1 combines with J gene TRBJ2-2; 11 nucleotides match TRBD1. The junction had 7 bases not matched to a gene; V was cut back by 2 bases and J by 7 bases. The CDR3 loop spans 16 amino acids. Germline V gene sequence: CDR1 SGHRS, CDR2 YFSETQ. The CDR3 protein is CASSFDRGTGGGELFF. CDR3 sequence (DNA): TGCGCCAGCAGCTTCGACCGTGGGACAGGGGGCGGGGAGCTGTTTTTT. The full variable domain, in which reference TRBV5-1 and TRBJ2-2 provide the parts outside the CDR3, is KAGVTQTPRYLIKTRGQQVTLSCSPISGHRSVSWYQQTPGQGLQFLFEYFSETQRNKGNFPGRFSGRQFSNSRSEMNVSTLELGDSALYLCASSFDRGTGGGELFFGEGSRLTVL.

Concerning this clonotype itself: A read error may be the cause here, since a much bigger clone is one base away. The CDR3 is CASSYSIPGTQYF. As DNA, the CDR3 is TGTGCCAGCAGTTACTCGATCCCCGGAACCCAGTACTTC. The chain uses TRBV6-2 or TRBV6-3 and TRBJ2-5, with D unresolved. V lost 0 bases to trimming and J lost 8 bases, with 10 bases between them. The CDR3 has 13 amino acids. CDR1 is MNHEY and CDR2 is SVGEGT in the germline V gene.

J is TRBJ1-1 and V is TRBV7-2, with 9 bases matching TRBD1. Germline V CDR1 and CDR2: SGHTA, FQGNSA. The CDR3 loop spans 14 amino acids. The trim removed 2 bases at V and 6 bases at J, leaving 4 bases unmatched. As DNA, the CDR3 is TGTGCCAGCAGCTTACCGACAGGGGGGGCTGAAGCTTTCTTT. The encoded protein is CASSLPTGGAEAFF.

This chain links TRBV15 with TRBJ2-5; D might be TRBD1 (5 bases). Germline values: CDR1 LNHNV, CDR2 YYDKDF (reference sequence). CDR3 length equals 14 residues. V was pared by 5 bases and J by 3 bases, with 13 bases between. The CDR3 loop is CATSPRWGKETQYF. CDR3 nucleotides: TGTGCCACCAGCCCACGGTGGGGCAAAGAGACCCAGTACTTC. The whole variable domain, filled in from reference TRBV15 and TRBJ2-5, reads DAMVIQNPRYQVTQFGKPVTLSCSQTLNHNVMYWYQQKSSQAPKLLFHYYDKDFNNEADTPDNFQSRRPNTSFCFLDIRSPGLGDTAMYLCATSPRWGKETQYFGPGTRLLVL.

With regard to this clonotype: Since a much larger clone is just one base distant, this may be a read error. The V and J genes are TRBV12-3 or TRBV12-4 and TRBJ1-5; D possibly corresponds to TRBD1 (5 bases). V was clipped by 5 bases and J by 1 base, with 21 bases between them. The CDR3 sequence is 18 residues long. CDR3 nucleotide sequence: TGTGCCAGCAGTCGTAAGGGAGGGACGGGCATGAGCAATCAGCCCCAGCATTTT. Protein product: CASSRKGGTGMSNQPQHF.

As concerns this clonotype: A read error may produce the germline difference seen at one junction end. CDR3 sequence reads: CASSPGTAQGTQYF. The CDR3 DNA reads as TGTGCCAGTAGCCCTGGGACAGCCCAAGGGACCCAGTACTTC. The genes are TRBV7-2 and TRBJ2-5; 7 nucleotides align to TRBD1. CDR1 is SGHTA, CDR2 FQGNSA, per germline. The CDR3 is made up of 14 amino acids.

Ten or more counts support this clonotype. This rearrangement joins TRBV4-2 to TRBJ2-5; 8 bases are a match to TRBD2. The CDR3 contains 17 residues. The V gene's germline CDR1 is LGHNA and CDR2 YNFKEQ. V lost 2 bases to trimming and J lost 5 bases; unmatched junction nucleotides: 13. CDR3 DNA: TGTGCCAGCAGCCAATCCGGGTCGCGGGGGGCGCGGGAGACCCAGTACTTC. Protein product: CASSQSGSRGARETQYF.

As concerns this clonotype: This clone may be a read error of a much larger clone one base away. The chain joins TRBV5-6 to TRBJ2-5, with 11 bases that match TRBD1. Losses at the gene ends were 4 bases for V and 11 bases for J; bases not matched to a gene: 13. Per the germline V gene, CDR1 is SGHDT and CDR2 is YYEEEE. CDR3 length equals 15 residues. CDR3 amino acids: CASSIGTGGYNEQYF. CDR3 bases: TGTGCCAGCAGCATCGGGACAGGGGGGTACAATGAGCAGTACTTC.

In this sample, this clonotype turned up a few times. The chain has TRBV7-2 and TRBJ1-4, with 7 bases identical to TRBD1. The CDR3 has 15 amino acids. The V segment lost 4 bases and the J segment 6 bases; nucleotides outside the gene matches: 8. Germline CDR1 reads SGHTA; CDR2 reads FQGNSA. The CDR3 sequence: CASSWRQGPDEKLFF. The CDR3 coding sequence is TGTGCCAGCAGCTGGCGACAGGGCCCGGATGAAAAACTGTTTTTT.

This chain connects TRBV18 to TRBJ2-1; D is possibly TRBD1 (5 bases). Per germline, CDR1 KGHSH and CDR2 LQKENI. CDR3 length: 15 residues. Trimming took 4 bases from V and 2 from J, leaving 12 bases between them. This CDR3 is CASSRSQGTYNEQFF. The DNA for the CDR3 is TGTGCCAGCTCACGGAGTCAGGGCACCTACAATGAGCAGTTCTTC.

The rearrangement uses TRBV20-1 and TRBJ1-1; D call uncertain. Germline V lookup: CDR1 DFQATT, CDR2 SNEGSKA (reference sequence). This CDR3 spans 11 amino acids. Deletions cut 5 bases from V and 4 bases from J, with 8 bases between. The CDR3 spells CSAADSTEAFF. The DNA for the CDR3 is TGCAGTGCTGCAGATTCCACTGAAGCTTTCTTT.

The chain uses TRBV2 and TRBJ2-2, with TRBD1 identical over 9 bases. Per germline, CDR1 SNHLY and CDR2 FYNNEI. The length of the CDR3 is 17 residues. Trimming at V came to 1 base and at J to 8 bases, leaving 11 bases not matched to a gene. For the CDR3, the DNA is TGTGCCAGCAGTGAAGTGGGACAGGGCTGGGTCTCGGGGGAGCTGTTTTTT. It codes for CASSEVGQGWVSGELFF.

There are a few counts of this clonotype. This rearrangement joins TRBV5-1 to TRBJ1-6; D not resolved. There are 15 residues in the CDR3. Germline V lookup: CDR1 SGHRS, CDR2 YFSETQ. V shed 1 base and J shed 7 bases, with 12 bases lying between them. Here the CDR3 reads CASSLIMGGNSPLHF. CDR3 DNA: TGCGCCAGCAGCTTGATCATGGGTGGCAATTCACCCCTCCACTTT.

The chain joins TRBV4-3 to TRBJ2-1, with TRBD2 matching 8 bases. Germline V gene data show CDR1 as LGHNA and CDR2 as YSLEER. The CDR3 is 18 residues long. The J segment lost 5 bases and the V segment lost 3 bases, leaving 15 bases of the junction unmatched. CDR3 sequence: CASSQGLLRGGTNNEQFF. The CDR3 DNA is TGCGCCAGCAGCCAGGGGCTTTTACGGGGGGGAACTAACAATGAGCAGTTCTTC.

This clonotype occurred a few times. The chain is built from TRBV6-2 or TRBV6-3 and TRBJ1-1; no definite D call. V lost 1 base, J lost 5 bases, and 17 bases lay in between. The CDR3 runs to 16 residues. The germline gives CDR1 MNHEY, CDR2 SVGEGT. The CDR3 here is CASSYLPLSTKTEAFF. CDR3 sequence (DNA): TGTGCCAGCAGTTACTTGCCGTTGTCTACGAAGACTGAAGCTTTCTTT.

This chain joins TRBV11-2 and TRBJ1-2; D might be TRBD1 (5 bases). The CDR3 is made up of 18 amino acids. Trimming removed 5 bases from V and 1 base from J, with 23 bases in between. CDR1 and CDR2 from the germline V gene are SGHAT and FQNNGV. The CDR3 coding sequence is TGTGCCAGCAGCCCTAGGGGAGCGGGCCAGGGAGTTAACTATGGCTACACCTTC. Its protein product is CASSPRGAGQGVNYGYTF.